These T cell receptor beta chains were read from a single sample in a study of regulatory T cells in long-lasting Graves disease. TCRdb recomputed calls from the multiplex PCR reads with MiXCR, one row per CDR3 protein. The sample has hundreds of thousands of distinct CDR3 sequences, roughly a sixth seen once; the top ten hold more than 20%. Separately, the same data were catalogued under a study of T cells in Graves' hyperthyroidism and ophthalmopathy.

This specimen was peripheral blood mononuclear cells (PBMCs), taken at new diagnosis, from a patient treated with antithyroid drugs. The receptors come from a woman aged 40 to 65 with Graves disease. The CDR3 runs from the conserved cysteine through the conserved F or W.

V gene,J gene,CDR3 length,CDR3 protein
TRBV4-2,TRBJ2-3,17,CASSQDRASVATDTQYF
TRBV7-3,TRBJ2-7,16,CASSLLGPVFHYEQYF
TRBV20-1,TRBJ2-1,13,CSARAGNNNEQFF
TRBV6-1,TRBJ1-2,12,CASSPSRDGYTF
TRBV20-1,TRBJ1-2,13,CSARGGGDYGYTF
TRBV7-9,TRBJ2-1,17,CASSLASGGAGAYEQLF
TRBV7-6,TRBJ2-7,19,CASSLTSRGSSNQRYEQYF
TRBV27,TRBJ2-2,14,CASRHSGGAGELFF
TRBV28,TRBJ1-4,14,CASTPGGAVEKLFF
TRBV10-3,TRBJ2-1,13,CAITSGTSSEQFF
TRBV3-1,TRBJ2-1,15,CASSQEETSGGPVFF
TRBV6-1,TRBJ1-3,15,CASSESASSGNTIYF